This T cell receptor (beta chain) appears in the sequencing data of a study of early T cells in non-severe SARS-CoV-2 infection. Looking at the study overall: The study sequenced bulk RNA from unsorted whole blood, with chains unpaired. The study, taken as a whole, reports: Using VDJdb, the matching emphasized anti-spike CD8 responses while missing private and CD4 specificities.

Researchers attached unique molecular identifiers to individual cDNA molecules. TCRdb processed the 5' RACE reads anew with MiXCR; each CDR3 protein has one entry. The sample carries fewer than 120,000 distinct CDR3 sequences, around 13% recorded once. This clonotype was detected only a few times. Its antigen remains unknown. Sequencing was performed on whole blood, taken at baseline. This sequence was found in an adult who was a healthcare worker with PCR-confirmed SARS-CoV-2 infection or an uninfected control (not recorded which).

The CDR3 bases are TGTGCCAACCTGGGAAACTATGGCTACACCTTC. Translation gives CANLGNYGYTF. The chain joins TRBV6-6 to TRBJ1-2; D unclear. V lost 10 bases and J 2 bases, leaving 8 bases between the germline ends. This CDR3 comprises 11 residues. Germline CDR1 and CDR2: MNHNY and SVGAGI (reference sequence).